The sequence of this T cell receptor beta chain was determined in a study of T cells in Graves' hyperthyroidism and ophthalmopathy. Regions amplified from RNA transcripts were the TCR beta CDR3 regions. A first-round RT-PCR of the TCR CDR3 used the HTBI primer set. MiXCR, run by TCRdb on the multiplex PCR reads, gives a single entry per CDR3 protein. The table shows 460,000 or so distinct CDR3 sequences, with around 14% occurring only once. This clonotype has more than one count but fewer than ten. Germline V gene sequence: CDR1 SGDLS, CDR2 YYNGEE. The J segment lost 7 bases and the V segment lost 0 bases, leaving 8 bases of the junction unmatched. The length of the CDR3 is 16 residues.

This sequence joins TRBV9 and TRBJ2-1; TRBD2 matches 9 bases. This receptor was obtained from a woman aged 18-35 years with Graves' hyperthyroidism. Sequenced input: blood. CDR3 loop: CASSVELSGSGNEQFF. The DNA of the CDR3 is TGTGCCAGCAGCGTAGAGCTTAGCGGGAGTGGGAATGAGCAGTTCTTC.